The present TCR beta chain was sequenced within a study of cytomegalovirus exposure and HLA in healthy donors. Vbeta (60) and Jbeta (13) primers were used in the PCR. TCRdb's table, derived via immunoSEQ multiplex PCR, lists solely in-frame clones and lacks some. The table includes some 200,000 clones, 80% to 85% detected once. Those who donated were healthy bone marrow donors. Sample: PBMCs. The receptor's source is a woman in her twenties or thirties in good health and CMV-seronegative.

This CDR3 reads CASSFTGGGNQPQHF. In DNA form, the CDR3 reads TGTGCCAGCAGTTTCACAGGGGGCGGCAATCAGCCCCAGCATTTT. The chain carries TRBV27 and TRBJ1-5; 9 positions match TRBD1. Unmatched junction bases numbered 2, after V lost 3 bases and J lost 2 bases. Germline assignment: CDR1 MNHEY and CDR2 SMNVEV (reference sequence). The CDR3 is made up of 15 amino acids.